Below are 21 T cell receptor beta chains sequenced from a single sample in a study of beta chain features in type 1 diabetes (dated by TCRdb to about 2018). The paper as a whole reports these results and caveats: In all four CD4+ subsets, TCRB CDR3 length was moderately but significantly shorter in type 1 diabetes patients.

Their specific antigens are unknown. The library was produced with the immunoSEQ multiplex PCR assay. All of the isolated RNA was reverse transcribed with the High Capacity cDNA Reverse Transcription Kit, so expressed TCRB transcripts were sequenced. TCRdb provides this immuneACCESS table in a form limited to in-frame rearrangements. Some clones are lacking; in checked studies, under half of them reflect an unresolved V gene, and why the rest are absent is not known. Recorded for this sample are approximately 150,000 clones; less than 15% of them occurred a single time. 1.3% of the sample is in the top ten clones. Material: central memory CD4+ T cells from blood. All receptors come from a man in his late teens or twenties with type 1 diabetes.

The CDR3 DNA sequence: TGTGCCAGCACCCCGGGACAGGGATATGGCTACACCTTC. This gives the protein CASTPGQGYGYTF. The chain links TRBV28 to TRBJ1-2; 9 bases align to TRBD1. Germline loops: CDR1 MDHEN, CDR2 SYDVKM. The CDR3 is made up of 13 amino acids. V trimming: 7 bases; J trimming: 5 bases; junction bases outside the gene matches: 5.

The V and J genes are TRBV23-1 and TRBJ1-2; D ambiguous. TRBV23-1 is assigned to the ORF class and has an uncertain function. This CDR3 region has 12 residues. V gave up 7 bases and J gave up 5 bases, with 11 bases separating them. The CDR3 region has the DNA TGCGCCAGCATGAAGGCCCCTTATGGCTACACCTTC. This sequence encodes CASMKAPYGYTF.

DNA of the CDR3: TGTGCCTGGAGTGGGACAGGGGACGGCTACACCTTC. Its protein is CAWSGTGDGYTF. The rearrangement links TRBV30 to TRBJ1-2, with TRBD1 matching over 9 bases. V lost 1 base and J lost 8; bases outside the gene matches: 2. Looked up from germline, CDR1 is GTSNPN and CDR2 is SVGIG (reference sequence). This CDR3 is 12 amino acids long.

This chain joins TRBV15 and TRBJ2-1; D is uncertain. The CDR3 is 14 residues long. V lost 0 bases, J lost 8 bases, and 11 bases lay in between. Germline V gives CDR1 LNHNV, CDR2 YYDKDF (reference sequence). CDR3 region: CATSRDRARDEQFF. The CDR3, as DNA: TGTGCCACCAGCAGAGATAGGGCCCGTGATGAGCAGTTCTTC.

This clone was observed a handful of times. The chain carries TRBV30 and TRBJ2-7; 7 nucleotides agree with TRBD1. The ends lost 1 base at V and 3 bases at J; junction bases unmatched: 6. This CDR3 has 14 residues. Germline loops: CDR1 GTSNPN, CDR2 SVGIG (reference sequence). The CDR3 DNA follows: TGTGCCTGGAGTGAAACAGGGGCGTACTACGAGCAGTACTTC. It encodes CAWSETGAYYEQYF.

The chain uses TRBV5-4 and TRBJ1-1, with TRBD1 as a possible D gene (6 bases). The CDR3 covers 15 residues. Looked up from germline, CDR1 is SGHNT and CDR2 is YYREEE (reference sequence). Trimming shortened V by 3 bases and J by 4 bases, and 16 bases separated the two germline ends. The CDR3 nucleotides are TGTGCCAGCAGCTCAGAACAGGGAGGGGGCACTGAAGCTTTCTTT. As protein: CASSSEQGGGTEAFF.

This clone was counted between two and nine times. V is TRBV6-1 and J is TRBJ2-1; 7 bases agree with TRBD2. Trimming removed 8 bases from V and 0 bases from J; junction bases left unmatched: 7. This CDR3 has 15 residues. Germline V lookup: CDR1 MNHNS, CDR2 SASEGT. CDR3 sequence (DNA): TGTGCCAGCCGCCTGGGCGGGAGCTCCTACAATGAGCAGTTCTTC. Translated, it gives CASRLGGSSYNEQFF.

The sample holds many counts of this clone. The chain uses TRBV5-1 and TRBJ2-1; 8 bases match TRBD2. The V gene's germline CDR1 is SGHRS and CDR2 YFSETQ. This CDR3 is 15 amino acids long. The J segment lost 4 bases and the V segment lost 2 bases, leaving 5 bases of the junction unmatched. This chain's CDR3 is CASSFGGGPYNEQFF. In DNA form, the CDR3 reads TGCGCCAGCAGCTTTGGCGGGGGGCCTTACAATGAGCAGTTCTTC.

The chain links TRBV27 to TRBJ1-6, with TRBD1 identical over 9 bases. The CDR3 has 15 amino acids. Unmatched junction bases numbered 8, after V lost 7 bases and J lost 7 bases. CDR1 is MNHEY, CDR2 SMNVEV, per germline (reference sequence). Here the CDR3 reads CASTSKDRGNSPLHF. CDR3 sequence (DNA): TGTGCCAGCACCTCAAAGGACAGGGGAAATTCACCCCTCCACTTT.

The chain couples TRBV5-1 to TRBJ1-1; no clear D. The CDR3 totals 14 residues. Trimming took 0 bases from V and 0 from J, leaving 6 bases between them. CDR1 and CDR2 (germline): SGHRS, YFSETQ. This CDR3 is CASSLDGVNTEAFF. CDR3 nucleotides: TGCGCCAGCAGCTTGGACGGGGTGAACACTGAAGCTTTCTTT.

This clone was counted between two and nine times. The chain links TRBV5-4 to TRBJ1-3, with D tentatively TRBD1 (6 bases). Per the germline V gene, CDR1 is SGHNT and CDR2 is YYREEE (reference sequence). The germline V and J ends were trimmed by 2 bases and 2 bases, with 11 bases remaining between them. This CDR3 has 15 residues. The CDR3 spells CASSFAEGAGNTIYF. The CDR3 DNA sequence: TGTGCCAGCAGCTTCGCTGAGGGGGCTGGAAACACCATATATTTT.

This clone was seen ten or more times. The chain recombines TRBV4-1 with TRBJ2-4; 9 nucleotides line up with TRBD1. Germline values: CDR1 MGHRA, CDR2 YSYEKL. V lost 5 bases and J lost 1; bases outside the gene matches: 3. The CDR3 consists of 15 residues. The DNA of the CDR3 is TGCGCCAGCAGCTGGGACAGGGACGCCAAAAACATTCAGTACTTC. Its protein is CASSWDRDAKNIQYF.

This clone showed up just a few times. The genes are TRBV30 and TRBJ1-2; no reliable D call. V dropped 0 bases and J dropped 6 bases, with 5 bases sitting between them. CDR1 is GTSNPN and CDR2 is SVGIG in the germline V gene (reference sequence). The CDR3 sequence is 11 residues long. CDR3 coding DNA: TGTGCCTGGAGTGTACTCGATGGCTACACCTTC. Protein sequence: CAWSVLDGYTF. Supplemented by reference TRBV30 and TRBJ1-2, the full variable domain reads SQTIHQWPATLVQPVGSPLSLECTVEGTSNPNLYWYRQAAGRGLQLLFYSVGIGQISSEVPQNLSASRPQDRQFILSSKKLLLSDSGFYLCAWSVLDGYTFGSGTRLTVV.

This clone was picked up a small number of times. The rearrangement links TRBV5-1 to TRBJ1-2; D perhaps matches TRBD1 (6 bases). V was clipped by 0 bases and J by 8 bases, with 20 bases between them. There are 16 residues in the CDR3. Germline CDR1 and CDR2: SGHRS and YFSETQ. The CDR3 DNA reads TGCGCCAGCAGCTTGGTCCCGGGGGCCTCCGTGGAGGGCTACACCTTC. Its translation: CASSLVPGASVEGYTF. Full variable domain (rest looked up from reference TRBV5-1 and TRBJ1-2): KAGVTQTPRYLIKTRGQQVTLSCSPISGHRSVSWYQQTPGQGLQFLFEYFSETQRNKGNFPGRFSGRQFSNSRSEMNVSTLELGDSALYLCASSLVPGASVEGYTFGSGTRLTVV.

This clone occurred a few times. The chain is built from TRBV5-1 and TRBJ2-2, with D tentatively TRBD1 or TRBD2 (5 bases each). The CDR3 consists of 14 residues. V lost 4 bases, J lost 1 base, and 8 bases lay in between. CDR1 and CDR2 from the germline V gene are SGHRS and YFSETQ. The CDR3 is CASSRDGNTGELFF. In DNA form, the CDR3 reads TGCGCCAGCAGCAGGGACGGGAACACCGGGGAGCTGTTTTTT.

Only a few counts were recorded for this clone. The V call is TRBV5-4, the J call TRBJ2-7, with TRBD2 matching over 9 bases. The V gene's germline CDR1 is SGHNT and CDR2 YYREEE (reference sequence). The V gene end was trimmed by 4 bases and the J gene end by 3 bases; junction bases not matched to a gene: 8. There are 15 residues in the CDR3. The CDR3 protein is CASSPGLASYYEQYF. CDR3 nucleotide sequence: TGTGCCAGCAGCCCTGGACTAGCGAGTTACTACGAGCAGTACTTC.

For this clone: Other DNA sequences in the sample encode the same CDR3. The chain has TRBV2 and TRBJ1-1; maybe TRBD1 (5 bases). Trimming stripped 6 bases from V and 1 base from J, with 9 bases between. The CDR3 totals 13 residues. The germline V gene has CDR1 SNHLY and CDR2 FYNNEI. CDR3 in DNA: TGTGCCAGCAGAGGGACGGCGAACACTGAAGCTTTCTTT. This translates into CASRGTANTEAFF.

As to this clone: This sample includes further DNA sequences coding for the same CDR3. V gene TRBV29-1 combines with J gene TRBJ1-5, with D perhaps matching TRBD1 (5 bases). The CDR3 extends over 13 amino acids. CDR1 and CDR2 (germline): SQVTM, ANQGSEA. Trimming stripped 4 bases from V and 0 bases from J, with 7 bases between. CDR3 region: CSVGGGSNQPQHF. Here the CDR3 DNA reads TGCAGCGTTGGGGGGGGTAGCAATCAGCCCCAGCATTTT.

This clone has only one observation. V gene TRBV30 combines with J gene TRBJ2-7, with D uncertain. CDR1 and CDR2 from the germline V gene are GTSNPN and SVGIG (reference sequence). The germline V and J ends were trimmed by 1 base and 6 bases, with 7 bases remaining between them. This CDR3 comprises 11 residues. The CDR3 here is CAWSGGIEQYF. Here the CDR3 DNA reads TGTGCCTGGAGTGGAGGAATCGAGCAGTACTTC.

In its sample, this clone was seen a few times. This chain links TRBV29-1 with TRBJ1-4, with D unresolved. The V and J ends lost 7 bases and 5 bases respectively, with 8 bases between them. Looked up from germline, CDR1 is SQVTM and CDR2 is ANQGSEA. The CDR3 runs to 11 residues. As DNA, the CDR3 is TGCAGCGCCTCCACAAATGAAAAACTGTTTTTT. This sequence encodes CSASTNEKLFF.

The rearrangement uses TRBV25-1 and TRBJ2-1; 11 nucleotides line up with TRBD2. This CDR3 spans 17 amino acids. V was clipped by 0 bases and J by 6 bases; unmatched bases: 7. Germline CDR1 reads MGHDK; CDR2 reads SYGVNS. The CDR3 sequence: CASSEYLAGGPGNEQFF. DNA of the CDR3: TGTGCCAGCAGTGAATATCTAGCGGGGGGTCCAGGCAATGAGCAGTTCTTC.